Below, one TCR beta chain is given with its context. TCRdb ran MiXCR on the 5' RACE reads and lists one entry per CDR3 protein. Among about 56,000 distinct CDR3 sequences listed, over 13% were seen once. Germline V gene sequence: CDR1 DFQATT, CDR2 SNEGSKA (reference sequence). V lost 0 bases to trimming and J lost 6 bases, with 10 bases between them. The CDR3 covers 13 residues. This entry comes from a study of early T cells in non-severe SARS-CoV-2 infection. The specimen comprised whole blood, sampled at baseline. The receptor's source is an adult who was a healthcare worker with PCR-confirmed SARS-CoV-2 infection or an uninfected control (not recorded which). The chain couples TRBV20-1 to TRBJ2-3, with D uncertain. CDR3 in DNA: TGCAGTGCTAGAGATCGTCCAGCCGATACGCAGTATTTT. Translated, it gives CSARDRPADTQYF.